This entry features one T cell receptor beta chain sequence. The record originates from a study of blood T cell repertoires in COVID-19. Study in general: From T cells, B-cell-depleted T cells, or PBMCs came the material, which was cDNA or gDNA.

The table came from immunoSEQ multiplex PCR; TCRdb's copy has only in-frame clones and leaves some out. The sample carries around 200,000 clones, around 82% recorded once. Cohorts were determined from participant-reported clinical history. This CDR3 is built from 12 residues. Germline CDR1 SGHKS, CDR2 YYEKEE (reference sequence). The V end lost 1 base, the J end lost 3 bases, and 4 bases lay between the germline ends. This TCR was recovered from a woman in her 40s with acute COVID-19. Sequenced sample: PBMCs or T cells enriched from blood (not recorded which). The chain is built from TRBV5-5 and TRBJ1-1; D unresolved. The CDR3 reads CASSLRDTEAFF. The DNA for the CDR3 is TGTGCCAGCAGCTTGCGGGACACTGAAGCTTTCTTT.